What follows are 7 T cell receptor beta chains derived from one specimen sequenced in a study of early T cells in non-severe SARS-CoV-2 infection (dated by TCRdb to about 2021). Library preparation used 5' RACE. These reads were obtained on a NextSeq 500. TCRdb reran the public reads through fastp at Q25 and MiXCR, keeping productive beta chains. Rows are combined by CDR3 protein, so each entry shows the most common genes and DNA. The sample profile shows around 21,000 distinct CDR3 sequences; under 4.5% of them were found once. The ten most abundant clones make up approximately 1.5% of the sample. Sample: whole blood. These receptors were collected from an adult who was a healthcare worker with PCR-confirmed SARS-CoV-2 infection or an uninfected control (not recorded which).

This clonotype was detected ten times or more. The gene calls are TRBV6-5 and TRBJ1-5, with D perhaps matching TRBD1 (6 bases). V was trimmed by 6 bases and J by 2 bases, leaving 8 bases between them. CDR1 is MNHEY, CDR2 SVGAGI, per germline. The CDR3 is made up of 13 amino acids. CDR3 DNA: TGTGCCAGCAGGGACAGTCGCAATCAGCCCCAGCATTTT. Encoded protein: CASRDSRNQPQHF.

This clonotype was observed a few times. The CDR3 protein is CAAGRDGFREQYF. CDR3 bases: TGTGCCGCCGGCCGGGATGGGTTTAGGGAGCAGTACTTC. This chain links TRBV12-3 or TRBV12-4 with TRBJ2-7, with D perhaps matching TRBD2 (5 bases). The V end was cut by 11 bases, the J end by 7 bases, with 21 bases between. The CDR3 covers 13 residues.

The V gene is TRBV10-3, the J gene TRBJ2-7; possible D gene TRBD1, 6 bases. Trimming cost V 8 bases and J 4 bases, with 15 bases left between them. CDR1 is ENHRY, CDR2 SYGVKD, per germline. This CDR3 has 13 amino acids. CDR3 sequence reads: CAIQDKDSYEQYF. The CDR3 DNA reads as TGTGCCATCCAAGACAAGGACAGTTACGAGCAGTACTTC.

This clonotype ranks as medium-sized (0.01 to 0.1%). This chain links TRBV12-3 or TRBV12-4 with TRBJ2-7; no clear D. The V gene lost 7 bases and the J gene lost 4 bases, with 14 bases spanning the gap. This CDR3 contains 13 residues. Here the CDR3 reads CASTVWGIYEQYF. The CDR3 DNA follows: TGTGCCAGCACCGTATGGGGAATATACGAGCAGTACTTC.

Judged by abundance, this clonotype is medium-sized (0.01 to 0.1%). The CDR3 nucleotides are TGTGCCAGCAGCCGCCTCACTAGCGGGGGTTACAATGAGCAGTTCTTC. Its translation: CASSRLTSGGYNEQFF. V and J are TRBV6-2 or TRBV6-3 and TRBJ2-1; 11 bases align to TRBD2. This CDR3 has 16 residues. CDR1 and CDR2 from the germline V gene are MNHEY and SVGEGT. Trimming cost V 6 bases and J 4 bases; bases outside gene matches: 8.

In this sample, this clonotype turned up a few times. This rearrangement joins TRBV29-1 to TRBJ2-2, with 14 positions matching TRBD2. Germline CDR1 reads SQVTM; CDR2 reads ANQGSEA. CDR3 length equals 15 residues. Trimming took 6 bases from V and 5 from J; bases not matched to a gene: 5. CDR3 DNA sequence: TGCAGCGTGGCGGGACTAGCGGGGGTAACCGGGGAGCTGTTTTTT. It is translated as CSVAGLAGVTGELFF.

The V call is TRBV29-1, the J call TRBJ1-6; 7 bases are a match to TRBD1. CDR3 length: 13 residues. CDR1 is SQVTM, CDR2 ANQGSEA, per germline. The junction had 6 bases not matched to a gene; V was cut back by 4 bases and J by 9 bases. CDR3 in DNA: TGCAGCGTTGCCCAGGGGGGGGCTTCACCCCTCCACTTT. Translating it yields CSVAQGGASPLHF.